This T cell receptor (beta chain) stems from a study of T cell responses to AZD1222 COVID-19 vaccine. General study results and limits: Close to half of spike-specific TCRs reportedly recognize unmutated variant regions. Donors were chiefly white British, with a greater number of females, and clonal diversity was perhaps underestimated.

The data were produced by immunoSEQ multiplex PCR, yet TCRdb's version contains in-frame clones alone and is incomplete. The sample yields 110,000 to 150,000 clones, about 88% seen once. This CDR3 region has 14 residues. Germline V gene lookup returns CDR1 MNHNS and CDR2 SASEGT. With 1 base removed from V and 7 bases from J, the gap between germline ends came to 8 bases. Worth noting for this clone: Its cognate antigen is unknown.

The material sequenced was peripheral blood, taken on day 0 of AZD1222 vaccination. The chain joins TRBV6-1 to TRBJ1-6; D remains unclear. The sequence derives from an adult in good health. CDR3 loop: CASSEGVVNSPLHF. DNA for the CDR3: TGTGCCAGCAGTGAAGGGGTCGTAAATTCACCCCTCCACTTT.